This T cell receptor beta chain was captured in a study of T cell changes during pregnancy in multiple sclerosis. Assay: immunoSEQ multiplex PCR; the TCRdb copy retains only in-frame clones and omits some. The sample shows about 46,000 clones, 94% of them seen only once. Germline CDR1 and CDR2: SSHAT and FNYEAQ (reference sequence). Trimming at V came to 5 bases and at J to 2 bases, leaving 8 bases not matched to a gene. The CDR3 consists of 15 residues. Sequenced here: CD8+ T cells from peripheral blood mononuclear cells, sampled in the first trimester of pregnancy. This TCR was recovered from a female donor with multiple sclerosis, enrolled in a pregnancy study. The genes are TRBV7-7 and TRBJ2-5; 7 positions agree with TRBD1. CDR3 protein: CASSTSLGQQETQYF. The CDR3 coding sequence is TGTGCCAGCAGCACGAGTTTGGGACAGCAAGAGACCCAGTACTTC. Together with reference TRBV7-7 and TRBJ2-5, the CDR3 gives the full variable domain: GAGVSQSPRYKVTKRGQDVTLRCDPISSHATLYWYQQALGQGPEFLTYFNYEAQPDKSGLPSDRFSAERPEGSISTLTIQRTEQRDSAMYRCASSTSLGQQETQYFGPGTRLLVL.